These T cell receptor beta chains were read from a single sample in a study of OX40 agonist ivuxolimab in advanced cancers. Measured with immunoSEQ multiplex PCR; TCRdb has only the in-frame clones, and not every one. The repertoire has about 67,000 clones, roughly 90% of them found once; the top ten carry less than 2.5%. Sample: CD4+ or CD8+ T cells sorted from blood, taken in a trial of the OX40 agonist ivuxolimab. The receptors were sampled from an adult with an advanced solid tumor such as melanoma, head and neck, liver or kidney cancer. Each CDR3 is given with its conserved first and last residue. D genes are given only for firm matches. Size tells how often a clone was seen (once, few, many) or the class of an expanded clone, and some rows leave it out.

CAIGERQDPSGGYTF,TRBV10-3,TRBJ1-2,-,-,15
CASRYTGDTEAFF,TRBV6-6,TRBJ1-1,TRBD1,-,13
CAISARGQTDTQYF,TRBV10-3,TRBJ2-3,-,-,14
CASSLAAGGTYEQYF,TRBV21-1,TRBJ2-7,-,-,15
CASTLRSNYGYTF,TRBV6-1,TRBJ1-2,-,-,13
CASSFAAEETQYF,TRBV5-1,TRBJ2-5,-,-,13
CASSQEAAGGGVDEQYF,TRBV4-1,TRBJ2-7,TRBD2,-,17
CASSFRGGFGQGAREQYF,TRBV28,TRBJ2-7,-,-,18
CASSPRGSWGETQYF,TRBV19,TRBJ2-5,-,-,15
CASSLYRVNNEQFF,TRBV5-4,TRBJ2-1,-,-,14
CASSLAWAGSTDTQYF,TRBV5-1,TRBJ2-3,-,once,16
CASRPRGPVYEQYF,TRBV25-1,TRBJ2-7,-,-,14
CASSFELEGTEAFF,TRBV5-1,TRBJ1-1,-,-,14
CASSVGLAGAGDTQYF,TRBV9,TRBJ2-3,TRBD2,-,16
CASSLADIGNEQFF,TRBV7-7,TRBJ2-1,-,-,14
CASSFTAGPAQETQYF,TRBV7-6,TRBJ2-5,-,-,16
CASSLGPQGSNEKLFF,TRBV5-1,TRBJ1-4,-,once,16